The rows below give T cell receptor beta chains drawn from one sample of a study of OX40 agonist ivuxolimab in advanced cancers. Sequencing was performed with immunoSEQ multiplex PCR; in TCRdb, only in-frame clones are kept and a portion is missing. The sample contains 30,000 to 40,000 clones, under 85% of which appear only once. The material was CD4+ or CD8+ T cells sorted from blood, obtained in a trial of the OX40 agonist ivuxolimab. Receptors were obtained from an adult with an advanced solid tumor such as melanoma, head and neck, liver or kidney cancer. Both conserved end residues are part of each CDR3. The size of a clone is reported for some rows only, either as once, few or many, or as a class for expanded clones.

cdr3_aa: CASSLDQTQYF
cdr3_length: 11
j_call: TRBJ2-3
clone_size: few
v_call: TRBV11-2

cdr3_aa: CASSYSDTGSGNTIYF
cdr3_length: 16
j_call: TRBJ1-3
clone_size: once
v_call: TRBV6-5

cdr3_aa: CAWSVWGGGASEQFF
cdr3_length: 15
j_call: TRBJ2-1
clone_size: .
v_call: TRBV30

cdr3_aa: CARRRAQGQSQETQYF
cdr3_length: 16
j_call: TRBJ2-5
clone_size: .
v_call: TRBV5-3

cdr3_aa: CAGNSGGTSSTDTQYF
cdr3_length: 16
j_call: TRBJ2-3
clone_size: .
v_call: TRBV7-8

cdr3_aa: CASLRTTGGNEQFF
cdr3_length: 14
j_call: TRBJ2-1
clone_size: .
v_call: TRBV21-1

cdr3_aa: CASSSGLAGGRYEQYF
cdr3_length: 16
j_call: TRBJ2-7
clone_size: .
v_call: TRBV5-5

cdr3_aa: CASSRDRAHQPQHF
cdr3_length: 14
j_call: TRBJ1-5
clone_size: .
v_call: TRBV23-1

cdr3_aa: CASSLADSLYNEQFF
cdr3_length: 15
j_call: TRBJ2-1
clone_size: .
v_call: TRBV7-2

cdr3_aa: CASSMGQPGRAEQFF
cdr3_length: 15
j_call: TRBJ2-1
clone_size: .
v_call: TRBV19

cdr3_aa: CASSLGQGLVNEQFF
cdr3_length: 15
j_call: TRBJ2-1
clone_size: .
v_call: TRBV2

cdr3_aa: CASSLSAETQYF
cdr3_length: 12
j_call: TRBJ2-5
clone_size: few
v_call: TRBV11-1

cdr3_aa: CASTDRDSSYEQYF
cdr3_length: 14
j_call: TRBJ2-7
clone_size: .
v_call: TRBV7-9

cdr3_aa: CASSVGKPSNYGYTF
cdr3_length: 15
j_call: TRBJ1-2
clone_size: .
v_call: TRBV9

cdr3_aa: CASSLGSGHTDTQYF
cdr3_length: 15
j_call: TRBJ2-3
clone_size: once
v_call: TRBV5-1

cdr3_aa: CACGTGGTGGEKLFF
cdr3_length: 15
j_call: TRBJ1-4
clone_size: .
v_call: TRBV30

cdr3_aa: CASSLTGAGEQYF
cdr3_length: 13
j_call: TRBJ2-7
clone_size: .
v_call: TRBV7-9

cdr3_aa: CSVLRGVQETQYF
cdr3_length: 13
j_call: TRBJ2-5
clone_size: .
v_call: TRBV29-1

cdr3_aa: CASSWGPGTGNEKLFF
cdr3_length: 16
j_call: TRBJ1-4
clone_size: .
v_call: TRBV5-6

cdr3_aa: CASSLGEGQLNEQFF
cdr3_length: 15
j_call: TRBJ2-1
clone_size: .
v_call: TRBV5-8

cdr3_aa: CASSLGGDGYTF
cdr3_length: 12
j_call: TRBJ1-2
clone_size: .
v_call: TRBV5-4

cdr3_aa: CASSAGVNEKLFF
cdr3_length: 13
j_call: TRBJ1-4
clone_size: few
v_call: TRBV5-1

cdr3_aa: CAISSGTSYEQYF
cdr3_length: 13
j_call: TRBJ2-7
clone_size: .
v_call: TRBV10-3

cdr3_aa: CASSLEVSSTDTQYF
cdr3_length: 15
j_call: TRBJ2-3
clone_size: .
v_call: TRBV11-1

cdr3_aa: CASSVVAGGWNEQFF
cdr3_length: 15
j_call: TRBJ2-1
clone_size: .
v_call: TRBV9

cdr3_aa: CAWRLDTRNTEAFF
cdr3_length: 14
j_call: TRBJ1-1
clone_size: .
v_call: TRBV30

cdr3_aa: CASSVVAGGPNEQFF
cdr3_length: 15
j_call: TRBJ2-1
clone_size: .
v_call: TRBV9

cdr3_aa: CASSFRGTLNQPQHF
cdr3_length: 15
j_call: TRBJ1-5
clone_size: .
v_call: TRBV27

cdr3_aa: CASTQVSGGNTEAFF
cdr3_length: 15
j_call: TRBJ1-1
clone_size: .
v_call: TRBV6-5

cdr3_aa: CASSLLAGEETQYF
cdr3_length: 14
j_call: TRBJ2-5
clone_size: .
v_call: TRBV6-5

cdr3_aa: CASSMAEDRGYGYTF
cdr3_length: 15
j_call: TRBJ1-2
clone_size: once
v_call: TRBV19

cdr3_aa: CASSEREATYEQYF
cdr3_length: 14
j_call: TRBJ2-7
clone_size: .
v_call: TRBV9

cdr3_aa: CASSLGGSTNEKLFF
cdr3_length: 15
j_call: TRBJ1-4
clone_size: .
v_call: TRBV28

cdr3_aa: CASSQEGGTEAFF
cdr3_length: 13
j_call: TRBJ1-1
clone_size: .
v_call: TRBV7-8

cdr3_aa: CASSQDRRVGGATNEKLFF
cdr3_length: 19
j_call: TRBJ1-4
clone_size: few
v_call: TRBV4-2

cdr3_aa: CASSLRGLVASAEQFF
cdr3_length: 16
j_call: TRBJ2-1
clone_size: .
v_call: TRBV28

cdr3_aa: CATSRDRLAGGVGGEQYF
cdr3_length: 18
j_call: TRBJ2-7
clone_size: .
v_call: TRBV15

cdr3_aa: CASSVGGGGSYEQYF
cdr3_length: 15
j_call: TRBJ2-7
clone_size: .
v_call: TRBV9

cdr3_aa: CASSSGTRAFF
cdr3_length: 11
j_call: TRBJ1-1
clone_size: .
v_call: TRBV5-6

cdr3_aa: CASSSRRSRETQYF
cdr3_length: 14
j_call: TRBJ2-5
clone_size: .
v_call: TRBV7-6

cdr3_aa: CSAKVGTGELFF
cdr3_length: 12
j_call: TRBJ2-2
clone_size: .
v_call: TRBV29-1

cdr3_aa: CASITQPGRACTDTQYF
cdr3_length: 17
j_call: TRBJ2-3
clone_size: .
v_call: TRBV10-1

cdr3_aa: CASSLDQVGEQYF
cdr3_length: 13
j_call: TRBJ2-7
clone_size: .
v_call: TRBV11-3

cdr3_aa: CASNDFPNTGELFF
cdr3_length: 14
j_call: TRBJ2-2
clone_size: .
v_call: TRBV4-1

cdr3_aa: CASSQDSFYEQYF
cdr3_length: 13
j_call: TRBJ2-7
clone_size: .
v_call: TRBV4-1

cdr3_aa: CASSSPGQFTDTQYF
cdr3_length: 15
j_call: TRBJ2-3
clone_size: once
v_call: TRBV28

cdr3_aa: CASSPRDSTDTQYF
cdr3_length: 14
j_call: TRBJ2-3
clone_size: once
v_call: TRBV7-9

cdr3_aa: CASAPGGSAGELFF
cdr3_length: 14
j_call: TRBJ2-2
clone_size: .
v_call: TRBV12-5

cdr3_aa: CASSGDSLTSRLSTDTQYF
cdr3_length: 19
j_call: TRBJ2-3
clone_size: .
v_call: TRBV5-4